This record looks at one T cell receptor beta chain sequence and its context. This clonotype has only one observation. This receptor's antigen is unknown. There are no base qualities to consult, and no much larger clone falls within one base. CDR1 is given as SGHDT and CDR2 as YYEEEE, both from the germline V gene. V has 3 bases trimmed and J has 5 bases trimmed; junction bases matching no gene number 5. The cysteine opens and the phenylalanine closes a CDR3 of 14 amino acids. Left in the record is the CDR3 DNA by itself, 42 bases read in frame from the first base. The donors were under 40 Caucasian individuals from Russia, aged 6 to 90 years, who were systemically healthy. Approximately 10 milliliters of peripheral blood were collected from each donor into EDTA-treated Vacutainer tubes. Ficoll-Paque density-gradient centrifugation was used to isolate PBMCs, with at least 6 million obtained per sample. Trizol reagent was used to extract total RNA from PBMCs, with at least 5.5 micrograms per sample. The percentages of naive CD45RAhigh/CD27high T cells were determined by flow cytometry on a PBMC aliquot from every donor.

The library was produced with 5' RACE. The instrument given in TCRdb is Illumina HiSeq 2500. The second PCR ran for roughly 7 to 11 cycles and used a J-beta primer mix along with a sample-barcoded 5' primer. A unique molecular identifier was introduced onto each TCR beta cDNA molecule by a template-switch 5' adaptor carrying 12 random nucleotides. At least 2.5 million CDR3-containing paired-end reads were obtained from each sample. All of the RNA was converted into first-strand cDNA using the Mint cDNA synthesis kit, with a TRBC-specific oligonucleotide serving as the primer. Following uracil-DNA glycosylase treatment, all cDNA underwent a first 18-cycle PCR with the universal primers M1SS and BC2_uni_R. Concerning the study's data processing: For normalization, 1 million high-quality reads, each with a distinct molecular identifier, were randomly selected from each sample. Reads sharing molecular identifiers were discarded rather than binned into consensus sequences. MiTCR, run with a Q25 quality threshold and the strictest error-elimination algorithm, handled CDR3 identification, clonotype clustering and error correction. A nonparametric unseen species model with Euler transformation was used to estimate a lower bound on total TCR beta diversity. TCRdb trimmed public reads at Q25 via fastp, called clones via MiXCR and kept in-frame beta chains. Entries are consolidated by CDR3 protein sequence, retaining the most common genes and DNA. In this record, the V and J calls reflect TCRdb's handling and not the investigators' own analysis. This sample is represented by over 1,500,000 distinct CDR3 sequences; about 50% of them were singletons. The biggest ten clones account for roughly 2% of the sample.

These data come from a study of blood T cells in healthy people across ages (dated by TCRdb to the mid-2010s). The study in broad terms: In model experiments, roughly one uniquely barcoded TCR beta cDNA molecule per two T cells was captured by template switching. To avoid experimental bias, donors of different ages were distributed randomly across sequencing lanes. The study analyzed two additional independent replicas of 1 million unique cDNA reads from the same blood draw for two donors, one aged 18 to 29 and one aged 80 or older. Using deep sequencing normalized with unique cDNA molecular identifiers, the study measured how TCR beta repertoire diversity changes with age. The donors were split into four age groups: young (average 16 years), middle-aged (nearly 40), aged (roughly 65) and long-lived (roughly 86).

Overall study outcomes, separate from this receptor: Because profiling used bulk unsorted PBMCs, naive and antigen-experienced compartments could not be compared conclusively. Compared with the aged group, the long-lived group had more naive CD4+ T cells, fewer expanded clones and increased TCR diversity, a pattern suggesting age selection. Observed TCR beta diversity correlated strongly with the percentage of naive T cells measured by flow cytometry. As age increased, observed TCR beta diversity per million T cells dropped in a roughly linear way, and a significant reduction was already evident by age 40. Donor CMV infection status was unknown, potentially confounding age-related changes in expanded clonotypes. Total diversity estimates from one million sequenced T cells were considered lower bounds and underestimates.

The receptor's source is a woman between 35 and 50 years old in good health. This receptor chain uses TRBV5-6 and TRBJ2-7; the junction holds 10 bases that match TRBD1. The specimen was blood. For the CDR3, the sequence is CASSSGTGDHEQYF. In nucleotide form, the sequence is TGTGCCAGCAGCTCCGGGACAGGGGATCACGAGCAGTACTTC.